This TCR beta chain was obtained from a study of cytomegalovirus exposure and HLA in healthy donors. About this clone itself: The antigen remains undetermined.

Researchers ran the PCR with 60 Vbeta and 13 Jbeta primers. TCRdb's copy holds only in-frame clones and misses some; the assay was immunoSEQ multiplex PCR. The sample has under 300,000 clones, 80% to 85% seen once. Trimming removed 0 bases at V and 5 bases at J, with 12 bases between. CDR1 SGHKS and CDR2 YYEKEE come from the germline V gene (reference sequence). This CDR3 is 14 amino acids long. Study-level results: Overall, approximately 180 TCR beta chains were annotated as cytomegalovirus-associated. Later on, a genetic analysis was performed. It linked a missense variant in DCLRE1C with V- and J-gene trimming of TCR beta.

The rearrangement uses TRBV5-5 and TRBJ2-7; no reliable D call. Sequencing was done on a sample of PBMCs. This receptor was taken from an older woman in good health and CMV-seropositive. The CDR3 here is CASSLGLGPDEQYF. For the CDR3, the DNA is TGTGCCAGCAGCTTGGGTCTAGGCCCGGACGAGCAGTACTTC.